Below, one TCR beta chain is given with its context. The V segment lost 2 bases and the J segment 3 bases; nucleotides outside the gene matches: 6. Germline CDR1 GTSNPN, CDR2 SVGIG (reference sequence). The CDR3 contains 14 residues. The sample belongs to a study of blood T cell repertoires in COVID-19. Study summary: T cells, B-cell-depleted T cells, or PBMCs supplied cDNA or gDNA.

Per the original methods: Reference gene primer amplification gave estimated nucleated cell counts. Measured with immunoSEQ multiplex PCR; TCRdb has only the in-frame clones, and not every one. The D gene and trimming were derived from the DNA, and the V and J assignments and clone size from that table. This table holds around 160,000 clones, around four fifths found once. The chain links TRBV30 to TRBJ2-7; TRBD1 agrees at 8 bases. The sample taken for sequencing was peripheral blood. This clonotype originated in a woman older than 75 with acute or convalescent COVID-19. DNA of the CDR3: TGTGCCTGGAGTCGTCCAGGGGGCTACTACGAGCAGTACTTC. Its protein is CAWSRPGGYYEQYF.